This T cell receptor beta chain was identified in a study of blood T cells in healthy people across ages (dated by TCRdb to about 2015). As for the study more broadly: In model experiments, template switching captured about one uniquely barcoded TCR beta cDNA molecule for every two T cells. The study measured age-related changes in TCR beta repertoire diversity using deep sequencing normalized with unique cDNA molecular identifiers. Donors were grouped into four age groups: young (average roughly 15 years), middle-aged (less than 40), aged (about 60) and long-lived (just over 80). To avoid experimental bias, donors of different ages were randomly spread across the sequencing lanes. Using the same blood draw, the study looked at two additional independent replicas of 1 million unique cDNA reads for two donors, one aged 18 to 30 and the other aged 80 or older.

V lost 6 bases and J lost 0 bases; the stretch between them is 12 bases long. Its CDR3 holds 15 amino acids, cysteine through phenylalanine. The only DNA kept is the CDR3, 45 bases in frame from the first base. As encoded in the germline V gene, CDR1 is MDHEN while CDR2 is SYDVKM. The protocol used for the library was 5' RACE. Sequenced using an Illumina HiSeq 2500. A second PCR of about 6 to 12 cycles was performed with a sample-barcoded 5' primer and a J-beta primer mix. A template-switch 5' adaptor carrying 12 random nucleotides introduced a unique molecular identifier onto each TCR beta cDNA molecule. At least 2.5 million CDR3-containing paired-end reads were obtained from each sample. First-strand cDNA synthesis was performed from all RNA using the Mint cDNA synthesis kit, with priming by a TRBC-specific oligonucleotide. After uracil-DNA glycosylase treatment, a first 18-cycle PCR used universal primers M1SS and BC2_uni_R on all cDNA. The study's processing was this. Normalization of each sample was performed by random selection of 1 million high-quality reads, each carrying a distinct molecular identifier. Reads with shared molecular identifiers were discarded instead of being binned into consensus sequences. MiTCR, set to a Q25 quality threshold and the strictest error-elimination algorithm, was used for CDR3 identification, clonotype clustering and error correction. A nonparametric unseen species model using Euler transformation provided a lower-bound estimate of total TCR beta diversity. The public sequencing data were trimmed at Q25 with fastp and processed into clonotypes with MiXCR by TCRdb, which kept only in-frame beta chains. Here each entry gathers all rows of one CDR3 protein and keeps the most common genes and DNA. These V and J calls derive from TCRdb rather than the authors' analysis. The table for this sample lists 800,000 to 950,000 distinct CDR3 sequences; roughly 43% of them were counted only once. Jointly, the top ten make up 13% of the sample.

The roughly 37 donors, aged about 6 to 100 years, were systemically healthy Caucasian individuals from Russia. Around 9.7 milliliters of peripheral blood were collected from each donor into EDTA-treated Vacutainer tubes. PBMCs were isolated by Ficoll-Paque density-gradient centrifugation, with at least 6 million obtained per sample. Total RNA, at least 6 micrograms per sample, was extracted from PBMCs with Trizol reagent. The percentages of naive CD45RAhigh/CD27high T cells were determined by flow cytometry on a PBMC aliquot from every donor. This clonotype has more than one count but fewer than ten. The antigen it recognizes is unknown. No clone much larger than this one lies a single base away; base qualities are absent. Broader findings and caveats from the paper: Because the CMV infection status of the donors was unknown, age-related changes in expanded clonotypes may potentially have been confounded. Bulk unsorted PBMC profiling prevented conclusive comparison of naive and antigen-experienced compartments. Observed TCR beta diversity per million T cells fell roughly linearly with age, and a significant reduction was already apparent by age about 43. Estimates of total diversity based on one million sequenced T cells were regarded as lower bounds and as underestimates. Compared with the aged group, more naive CD4+ T cells, fewer expanded clones and increased TCR diversity were shown by the long-lived group, suggesting age selection. A strong correlation was found between observed TCR beta diversity and the percentage of naive T cells measured by flow cytometry.

This clonotype was obtained from a young man in good health. The chain couples TRBV28 to TRBJ1-5; the D gene remains uncertain. The source material was blood. The DNA sequence follows: TGTGCCAGCAGGACGAATTCCTTTAGCAATCAGCCCCAGCATTTT. It is translated as CASRTNSFSNQPQHF.